A single sample gave rise to the 9 T cell receptor beta chains below, sequenced in a study of T cell repertoires in cytomegalovirus infection (dated by TCRdb to between 2018 and 2020). Instrument on record: Illumina HiSeq 1500. TCRdb trimmed public reads at Q25 via fastp, called clones via MiXCR and kept in-frame beta chains. Entries are consolidated by CDR3 protein sequence, retaining the most common genes and DNA. For this sample the table gives around 900,000 distinct CDR3 sequences, of which roughly 31% were detected only once. 13% of the sample rests with the top ten. Explained via the paper, the treatment or condition label denotes: in vitro stimulation with specific CMV peptide epitopes to enrich CMV-specific T cells. These receptors have no identified antigens. The material sequenced was cultured CD8+ T cells from PBMCs, taken from culture after CMV antigen stimulation. The receptors stem from a human donor in good health (CMV status not recorded). Some clones in this sample may be carry-over from other donors' samples.

This clonotype was picked up a small number of times. The rearrangement links TRBV15 to TRBJ2-7; D is ambiguous. Trimming shortened V by 0 bases and J by 3 bases, and 15 bases separated the two germline ends. The germline gives CDR1 LNHNV, CDR2 YYDKDF (reference sequence). The CDR3 totals 16 residues. The CDR3 here is CATSRDLKGYDYEQYF. DNA of the CDR3: TGTGCCACCAGCAGAGATCTTAAAGGGTATGACTACGAGCAGTACTTC.

This clonotype occurred a few times. V is TRBV4-1 and J is TRBJ1-2; 8 bases match TRBD1. The CDR3 contains 17 residues. Germline V CDR1 and CDR2: MGHRA, YSYEKL. The V and J ends lost 2 bases and 2 bases, in that order; junction bases with no gene match: 10. In DNA form, the CDR3 reads TGCGCCAGCAGCCAACGAACCGGGACAGGCGTAAACTATGGCTACACCTTC. Translating it yields CASSQRTGTGVNYGYTF.

Many counts were recorded for this clonotype. This chain joins TRBV7-2 and TRBJ1-6, with a weak D call TRBD1 (5 bases). V dropped 5 bases and J dropped 9 bases, with 17 bases sitting between them. The CDR3 is made up of 15 amino acids. Germline V gene data show CDR1 as SGHTA and CDR2 as FQGNSA. CDR3 amino acids: CASSHRGGSGSPLHF. The CDR3, as DNA: TGTGCCAGCAGCCACCGGGGGGGAAGTGGTTCACCCCTCCACTTT. Variable domain in full (rest from reference TRBV7-2 and TRBJ1-6): GAGVSQSPSNKVTEKGKDVELRCDPISGHTALYWYRQSLGQGLEFLIYFQGNSAPDKSGLPSDRFSAERTGGSVSTLTIQRTQQEDSAVYLCASSHRGGSGSPLHFGNGTRLTVT.

Note on this clonotype: The junction and the germline gene differ at one end; a read error may be behind it. J is TRBJ2-3 and V is TRBV28; 7 bases fit TRBD1. The CDR3 is made up of 16 amino acids. CDR1 and CDR2 from the germline V gene are MDHEN and SYDVKM. The CDR3 coding sequence is TGTGCCAACAGTCGAGACAGGGTCCCTAGCACAGATACGCAGTATTTT. This gives the protein CANSRDRVPSTDTQYF.

This clonotype appeared a few times. The chain uses TRBV27 and TRBJ1-6; 9 bases map to TRBD1. This CDR3 has 19 amino acids. The J segment lost 4 bases and the V segment lost 2 bases, leaving 12 bases of the junction unmatched. CDR1 and CDR2 from the germline V gene are MNHEY and SMNVEV (reference sequence). CDR3 DNA: TGTGCCAGCAGTTTAATGGCCGAGAGGACAGGGGCTTATAATTCACCCCTCCACTTT. Translating it yields CASSLMAERTGAYNSPLHF.

This clonotype showed up many times. This chain links TRBV7-2 with TRBJ1-4; D is uncertain. Germline assignment: CDR1 SGHTA and CDR2 FQGNSA. The CDR3 totals 15 residues. V lost 5 bases and J 0 bases, leaving 10 bases between the germline ends. The CDR3 protein is CASSRKQPTNEKLFF. The DNA of the CDR3 is TGTGCCAGCAGCCGTAAACAGCCAACTAATGAAAAACTGTTTTTT.

CDR3 coding DNA: TGTGCCAGCAGTTTAACCCAACAGGGCCTTTCTAACTATGGCTACACCTTC. This codes for CASSLTQQGLSNYGYTF. The chain recombines TRBV27 with TRBJ1-2, with D tentatively TRBD1 (6 bases). Trimming took off 2 bases at V and 0 bases at J, with 16 bases between the two ends. Germline CDR1 is MNHEY and CDR2 is SMNVEV (reference sequence). This CDR3 has 17 residues.

The sample holds a few counts of this clonotype. This chain joins TRBV2 and TRBJ2-7; D gene unclear. Between the trimmed V and J ends, which lost 0 bases and 4 bases, there was a span of 4 bases. Germline loops: CDR1 SNHLY, CDR2 FYNNEI. The CDR3 spans 12 residues. The CDR3: CASSEAVYEQYV. In nucleotides, the CDR3 is TGTGCCAGCAGTGAAGCAGTTTACGAGCAGTACGTC.

This clonotype was recorded many times. The rearrangement links TRBV7-2 to TRBJ2-3; 7 nucleotides line up with TRBD2. Trimming at V came to 0 bases and at J to 3 bases, leaving 15 bases not matched to a gene. CDR1 is SGHTA, CDR2 FQGNSA, per germline. This CDR3 region has 19 residues. The CDR3 DNA is TGTGCCAGCAGCTTAGCGCCCCGGGACTACCAGGGACGGACAGATACGCAGTATTTT. Protein sequence: CASSLAPRDYQGRTDTQYF.